This T cell receptor (beta chain) was identified during a study of blood T cells in healthy people across ages. Whole-study results and caveats: A roughly linear age-dependent decrease characterized TCR beta diversity per million T cells. Aged donors had fewer naive CD4+ cells and lower diversity than long-lived donors.

This CDR3 region has 15 residues. The germline V gene encodes CDR1 SGHRS and CDR2 YFSETQ. Trimming cost V 0 bases and J 1 base, with 10 bases left between them. Primed by a sample-barcoded 5' primer and a J-beta primer mix, a second PCR proceeded for roughly 6 to 12 cycles. Every cDNA molecule bore a tag from a template-switch adaptor containing 12 random nucleotides. TCRdb reprocessed the 5' RACE reads via MiXCR and lists one record per CDR3 protein. The sample includes around 1.1 million distinct CDR3 sequences, 35% to 45% of them seen just once. In this sample, this clonotype turned up a few times. Its antigen remains unknown.

The V and J genes are TRBV5-1 and TRBJ1-1, with no clear D. The source material was blood. The TCR was taken from a man in his late teens or twenties in good health. CDR3 sequence (DNA): TGCGCCAGCAGCTTGGGGCTGGGAGAGAACACTGAAGCTTTCTTT. Translation: CASSLGLGENTEAFF.